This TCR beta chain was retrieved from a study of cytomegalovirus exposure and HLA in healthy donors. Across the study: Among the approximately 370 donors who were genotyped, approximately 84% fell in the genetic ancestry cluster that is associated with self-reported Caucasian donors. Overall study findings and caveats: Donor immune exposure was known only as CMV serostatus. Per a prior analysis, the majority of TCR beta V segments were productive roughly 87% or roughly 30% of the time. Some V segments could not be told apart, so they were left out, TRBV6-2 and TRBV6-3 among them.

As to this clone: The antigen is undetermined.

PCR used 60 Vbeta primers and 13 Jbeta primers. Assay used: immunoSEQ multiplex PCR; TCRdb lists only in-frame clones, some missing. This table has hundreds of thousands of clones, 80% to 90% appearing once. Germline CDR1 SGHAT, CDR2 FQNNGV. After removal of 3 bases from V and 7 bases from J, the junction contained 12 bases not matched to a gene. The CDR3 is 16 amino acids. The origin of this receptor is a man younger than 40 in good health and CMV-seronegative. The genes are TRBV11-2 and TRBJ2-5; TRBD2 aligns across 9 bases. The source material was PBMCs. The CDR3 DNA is TGTGCCAGCAGCTTGGGGCGGGGGGGCCCTGTGGGGACCCAGTACTTC. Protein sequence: CASSLGRGGPVGTQYF.